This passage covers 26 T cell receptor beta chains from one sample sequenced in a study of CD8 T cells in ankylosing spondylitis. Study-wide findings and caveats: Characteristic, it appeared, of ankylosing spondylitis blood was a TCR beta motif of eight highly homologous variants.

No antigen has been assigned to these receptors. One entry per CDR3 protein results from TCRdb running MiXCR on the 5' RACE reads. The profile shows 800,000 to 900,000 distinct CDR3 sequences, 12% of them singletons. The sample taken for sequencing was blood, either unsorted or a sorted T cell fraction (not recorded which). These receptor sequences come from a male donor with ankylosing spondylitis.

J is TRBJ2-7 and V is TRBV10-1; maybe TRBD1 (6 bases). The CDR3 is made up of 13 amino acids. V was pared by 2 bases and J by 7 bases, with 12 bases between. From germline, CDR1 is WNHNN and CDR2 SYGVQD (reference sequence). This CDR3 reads CASSEPHRAEQYF. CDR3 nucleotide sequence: TGCGCCAGCAGTGAGCCCCACAGGGCTGAGCAGTACTTC.

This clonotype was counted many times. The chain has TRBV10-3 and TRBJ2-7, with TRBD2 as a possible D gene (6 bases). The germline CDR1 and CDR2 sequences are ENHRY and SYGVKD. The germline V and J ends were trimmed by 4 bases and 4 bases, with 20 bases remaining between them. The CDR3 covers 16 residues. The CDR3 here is CAISVADGGWVYEQYF. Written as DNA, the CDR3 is TGTGCCATCAGTGTCGCGGATGGAGGGTGGGTGTACGAGCAGTACTTC.

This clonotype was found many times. The CDR3 sequence is CSVGQSPYEQYF. DNA of the CDR3: TGCAGCGTGGGACAGTCGCCCTACGAGCAGTACTTC. The chain links TRBV29-1 to TRBJ2-7, with 7 bases matching TRBD1. Trimming at V came to 6 bases and at J to 2 bases, leaving 4 bases not matched to a gene. Germline values: CDR1 SQVTM, CDR2 ANQGSEA. The CDR3 spans 12 residues.

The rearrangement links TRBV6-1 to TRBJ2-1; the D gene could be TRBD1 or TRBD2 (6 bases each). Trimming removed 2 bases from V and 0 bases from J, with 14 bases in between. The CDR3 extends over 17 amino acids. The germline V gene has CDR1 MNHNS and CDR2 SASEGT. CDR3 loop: CASSERGASSSYNEQFF. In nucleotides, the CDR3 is TGTGCCAGCAGTGAAAGGGGGGCCTCGAGCTCCTACAATGAGCAGTTCTTC.

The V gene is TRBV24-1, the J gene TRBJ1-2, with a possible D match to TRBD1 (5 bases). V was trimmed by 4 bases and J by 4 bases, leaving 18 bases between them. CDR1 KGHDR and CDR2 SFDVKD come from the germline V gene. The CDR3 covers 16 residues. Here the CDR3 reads CATSEPPGGAGYGYTF. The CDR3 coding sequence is TGTGCCACCAGTGAGCCCCCGGGAGGGGCCGGCTATGGCTACACCTTC.

The CDR3 bases are TGTGCCAGCAGTCGGGAGGGGCTCCCTTATTTTTACGAGCAGTACTTC. Amino acids: CASSREGLPYFYEQYF. The chain couples TRBV5-5 to TRBJ2-7; 8 bases align to TRBD2. V lost 5 bases, J lost 4 bases, and 14 bases stayed unmatched. Germline CDR1 and CDR2: SGHKS and YYEKEE (reference sequence). The CDR3 runs 16 residues.

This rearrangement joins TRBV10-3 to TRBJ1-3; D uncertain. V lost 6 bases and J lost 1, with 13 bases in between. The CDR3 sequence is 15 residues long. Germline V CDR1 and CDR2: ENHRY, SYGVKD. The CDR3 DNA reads TGTGCCATCAGCCCCGGACTGCTTTCTGGAAACACCATATATTTT. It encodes CAISPGLLSGNTIYF.

CDR3 DNA: TGTGCCAGCAGCTGTATGGGGGGACTCCCAGAGACCCAGTACTTC. Its translation: CASSCMGGLPETQYF. The rearrangement uses TRBV7-2 and TRBJ2-5; TRBD2 is a possible D gene (6 bases). Trimming removed 4 bases at V and 4 bases at J, with 16 bases between. Germline CDR1 SGHTA, CDR2 FQGNSA. This CDR3 is 15 amino acids long.

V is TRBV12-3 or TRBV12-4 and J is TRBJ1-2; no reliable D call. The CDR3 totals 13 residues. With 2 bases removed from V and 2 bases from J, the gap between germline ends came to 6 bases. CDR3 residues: CASSLKVNYGYTF. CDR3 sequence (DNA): TGTGCCAGCAGTTTAAAAGTCAACTATGGCTACACCTTC.

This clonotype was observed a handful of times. CDR3 sequence: CATGAGMGTGELFF. The CDR3 DNA follows: TGTGCCACCGGCGCGGGGATGGGAACCGGGGAGCTGTTTTTT. This chain links TRBV15 with TRBJ2-2, with D perhaps TRBD2 (6 bases). This CDR3 has 14 amino acids. From germline, CDR1 is LNHNV and CDR2 YYDKDF (reference sequence). V shed 8 bases and J shed 5 bases, with 15 bases lying between them.

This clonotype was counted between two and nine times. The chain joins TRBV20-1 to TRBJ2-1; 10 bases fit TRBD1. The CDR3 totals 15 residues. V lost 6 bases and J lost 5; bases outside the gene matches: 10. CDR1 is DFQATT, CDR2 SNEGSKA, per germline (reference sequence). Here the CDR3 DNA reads TGCAGTGCCCACTGGACAGGGGGGTTGGACAATGAGCAGTTCTTC. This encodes CSAHWTGGLDNEQFF.

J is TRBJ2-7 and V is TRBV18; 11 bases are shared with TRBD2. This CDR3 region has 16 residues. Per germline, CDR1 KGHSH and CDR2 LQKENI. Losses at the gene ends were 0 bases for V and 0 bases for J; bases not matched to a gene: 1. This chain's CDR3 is CASSPPTSGSSYEQYF. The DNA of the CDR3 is TGTGCCAGCTCACCACCCACTAGCGGGAGCTCCTACGAGCAGTACTTC.

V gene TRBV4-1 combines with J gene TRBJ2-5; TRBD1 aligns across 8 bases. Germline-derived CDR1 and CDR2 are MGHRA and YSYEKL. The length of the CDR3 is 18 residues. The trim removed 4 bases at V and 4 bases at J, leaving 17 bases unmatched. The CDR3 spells CASSLRREVSGGPETQYF. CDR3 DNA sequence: TGCGCCAGCAGCCTGAGAAGAGAAGTTTCAGGGGGCCCAGAGACCCAGTACTTC.

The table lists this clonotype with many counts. The CDR3 loop reads CASRQSYEQYF. The CDR3 coding sequence is TGTGCCAGCAGGCAAAGCTACGAGCAGTACTTC. This rearrangement joins TRBV6-1 to TRBJ2-7, with unresolved D. The germline V gene has CDR1 MNHNS and CDR2 SASEGT. The germline V and J ends were trimmed by 6 bases and 3 bases, with 6 bases remaining between them. The CDR3 covers 11 residues.

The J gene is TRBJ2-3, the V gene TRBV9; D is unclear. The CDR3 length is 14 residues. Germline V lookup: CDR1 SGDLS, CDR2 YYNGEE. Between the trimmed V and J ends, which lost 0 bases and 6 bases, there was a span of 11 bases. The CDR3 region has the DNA TGTGCCAGCAGCGTAGAGGCGGCCGGCGATACGCAGTATTTT. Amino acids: CASSVEAAGDTQYF. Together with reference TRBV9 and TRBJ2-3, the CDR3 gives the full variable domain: DSGVTQTPKHLITATGQRVTLRCSPRSGDLSVYWYQQSLDQGLQFLIQYYNGEERAKGNILERFSAQQFPDLHSELNLSSLELGDSALYFCASSVEAAGDTQYFGPGTRLTVL.

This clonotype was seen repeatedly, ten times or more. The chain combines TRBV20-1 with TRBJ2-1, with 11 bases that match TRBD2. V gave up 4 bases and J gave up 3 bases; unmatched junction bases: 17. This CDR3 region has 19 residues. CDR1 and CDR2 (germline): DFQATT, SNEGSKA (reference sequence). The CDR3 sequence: CSATPFIGVTSGDYNEQFF. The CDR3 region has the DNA TGCAGTGCTACCCCTTTCATCGGCGTGACTAGCGGGGACTACAATGAGCAGTTCTTC.

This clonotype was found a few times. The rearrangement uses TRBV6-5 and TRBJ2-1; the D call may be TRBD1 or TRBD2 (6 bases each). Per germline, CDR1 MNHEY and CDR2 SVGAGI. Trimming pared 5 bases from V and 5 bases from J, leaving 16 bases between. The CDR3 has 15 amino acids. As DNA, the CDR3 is TGTGCCAGCAGTCACCCCGGAGGGGGGCACAATGAGCAGTTCTTC. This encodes CASSHPGGGHNEQFF.

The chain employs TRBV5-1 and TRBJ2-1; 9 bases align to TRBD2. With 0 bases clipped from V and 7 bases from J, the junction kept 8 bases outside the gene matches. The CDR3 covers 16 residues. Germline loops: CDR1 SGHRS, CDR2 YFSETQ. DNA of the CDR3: TGCGCCAGCAGCTTGGCCGAGGGTAGCGGGGGAAATGAGCAGTTCTTC. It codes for CASSLAEGSGGNEQFF.

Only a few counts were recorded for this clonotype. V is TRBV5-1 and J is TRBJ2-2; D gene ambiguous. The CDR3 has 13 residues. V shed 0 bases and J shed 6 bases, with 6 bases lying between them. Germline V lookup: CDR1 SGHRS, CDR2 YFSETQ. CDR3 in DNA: TGCGCCAGCAGCTTGGGCCTTGCCGGGGAGCTGTTTTTT. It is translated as CASSLGLAGELFF.

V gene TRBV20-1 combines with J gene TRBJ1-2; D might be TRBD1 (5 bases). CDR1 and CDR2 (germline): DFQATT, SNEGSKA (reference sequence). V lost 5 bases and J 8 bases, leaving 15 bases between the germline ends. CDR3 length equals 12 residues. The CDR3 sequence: CSAETGTYGYTF. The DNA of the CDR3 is TGCAGTGCTGAAACCGGGACGTACGGCTACACCTTC.

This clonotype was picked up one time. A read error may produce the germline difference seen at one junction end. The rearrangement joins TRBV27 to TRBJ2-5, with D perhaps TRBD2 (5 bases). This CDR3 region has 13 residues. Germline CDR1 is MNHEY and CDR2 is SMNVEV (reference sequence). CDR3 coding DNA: TGTGCCAGCGGTTTTCGGGGACAAGAGACCCAGTACTTC. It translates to CASGFRGQETQYF.

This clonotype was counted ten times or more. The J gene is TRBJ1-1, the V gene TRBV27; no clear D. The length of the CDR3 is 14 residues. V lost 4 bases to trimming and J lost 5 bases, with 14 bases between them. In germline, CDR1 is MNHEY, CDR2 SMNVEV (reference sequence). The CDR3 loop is CASSSPPKGTEAFF. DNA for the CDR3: TGTGCCAGCAGTTCCCCACCGAAAGGGACTGAAGCTTTCTTT.

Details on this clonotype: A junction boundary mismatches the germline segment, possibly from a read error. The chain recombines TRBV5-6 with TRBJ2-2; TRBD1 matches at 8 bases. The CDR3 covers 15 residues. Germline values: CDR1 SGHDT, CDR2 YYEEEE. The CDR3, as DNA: TGTGCCAGCAGCTTGGGGACAGGGAACATCGGGGAGCTGTTTTTT. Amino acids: CASSLGTGNIGELFF.

The CDR3 sequence: CAVRDSLRYEQYF. The CDR3 DNA sequence: TGTGCCGTCCGGGACAGCTTAAGATACGAGCAGTACTTC. J is TRBJ2-7 and V is TRBV2; 7 bases fit TRBD1. This CDR3 contains 13 residues. V shed 11 bases, J shed 4 bases, and the junction held 11 bases outside the gene matches. Germline V gives CDR1 SNHLY, CDR2 FYNNEI.

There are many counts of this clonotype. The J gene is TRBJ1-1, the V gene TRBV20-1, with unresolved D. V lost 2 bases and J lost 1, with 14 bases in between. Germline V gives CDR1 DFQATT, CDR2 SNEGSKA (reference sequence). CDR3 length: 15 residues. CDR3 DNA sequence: TGCAGTGCTAGAAACTCCCGGGCTGCGAACACTGAAGCTTTCTTT. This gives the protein CSARNSRAANTEAFF.

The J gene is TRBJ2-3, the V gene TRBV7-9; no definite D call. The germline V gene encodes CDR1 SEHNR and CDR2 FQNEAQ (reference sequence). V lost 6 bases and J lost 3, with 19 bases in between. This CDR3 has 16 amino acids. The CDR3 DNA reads TGTGCCAGCAGACCCAAGAAGAGCCGGAAGACAGATACGCAGTATTTT. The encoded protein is CASRPKKSRKTDTQYF.